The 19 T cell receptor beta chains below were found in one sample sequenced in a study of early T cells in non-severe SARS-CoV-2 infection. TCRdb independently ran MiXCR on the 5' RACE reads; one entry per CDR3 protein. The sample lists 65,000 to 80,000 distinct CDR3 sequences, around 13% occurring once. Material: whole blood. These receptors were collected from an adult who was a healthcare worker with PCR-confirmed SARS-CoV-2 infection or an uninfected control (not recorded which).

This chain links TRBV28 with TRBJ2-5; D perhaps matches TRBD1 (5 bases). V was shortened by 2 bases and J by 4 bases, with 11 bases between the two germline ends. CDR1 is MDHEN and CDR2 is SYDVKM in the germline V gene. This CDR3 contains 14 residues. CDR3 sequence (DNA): TGTGCCAGCAGTTTAGCAGGGTCGAGAGAGACCCAGTACTTC. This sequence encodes CASSLAGSRETQYF.

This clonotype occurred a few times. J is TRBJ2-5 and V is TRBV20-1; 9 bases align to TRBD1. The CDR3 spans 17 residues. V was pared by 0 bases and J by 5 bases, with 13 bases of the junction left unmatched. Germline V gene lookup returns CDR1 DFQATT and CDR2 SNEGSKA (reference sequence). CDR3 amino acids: CSARDPLRTGEGETQYF. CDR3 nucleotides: TGCAGTGCTAGAGATCCACTTAGGACAGGGGAAGGGGAGACCCAGTACTTC.

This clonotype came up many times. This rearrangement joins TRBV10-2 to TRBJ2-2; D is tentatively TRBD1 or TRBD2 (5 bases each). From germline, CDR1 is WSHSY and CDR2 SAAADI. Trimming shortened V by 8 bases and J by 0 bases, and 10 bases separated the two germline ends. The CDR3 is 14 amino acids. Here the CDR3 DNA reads TGCGCCAGCGGGGGACGAACGAACACCGGGGAGCTGTTTTTT. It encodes CASGGRTNTGELFF.

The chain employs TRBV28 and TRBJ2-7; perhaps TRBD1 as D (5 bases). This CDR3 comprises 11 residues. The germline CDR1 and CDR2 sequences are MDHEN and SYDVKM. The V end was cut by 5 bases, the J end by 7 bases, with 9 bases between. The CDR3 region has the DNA TGTGCCAGCAGTACCCAGGGTGAGCAGTACTTC. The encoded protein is CASSTQGEQYF.

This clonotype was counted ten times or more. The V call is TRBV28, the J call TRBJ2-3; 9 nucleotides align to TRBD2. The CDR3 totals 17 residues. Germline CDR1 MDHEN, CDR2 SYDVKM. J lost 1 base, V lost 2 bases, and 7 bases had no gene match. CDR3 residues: CASSLPSSGVGTDTQYF. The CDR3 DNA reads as TGTGCCAGCAGTTTACCTTCTAGCGGGGTTGGCACAGATACGCAGTATTTT.

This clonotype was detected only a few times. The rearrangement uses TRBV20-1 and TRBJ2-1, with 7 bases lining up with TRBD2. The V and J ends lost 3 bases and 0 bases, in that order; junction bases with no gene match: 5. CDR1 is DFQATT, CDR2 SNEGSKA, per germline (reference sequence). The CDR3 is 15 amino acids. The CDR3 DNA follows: TGCAGTGCTAGTAAACTAGCGAGCTCCTACAATGAGCAGTTCTTC. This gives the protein CSASKLASSYNEQFF.

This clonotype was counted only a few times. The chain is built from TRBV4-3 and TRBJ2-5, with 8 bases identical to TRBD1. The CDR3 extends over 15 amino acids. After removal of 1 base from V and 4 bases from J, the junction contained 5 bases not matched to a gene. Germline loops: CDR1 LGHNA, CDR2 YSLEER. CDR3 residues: CASSQGYRGSETQYF. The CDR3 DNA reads TGCGCCAGCAGCCAAGGCTACAGGGGGTCAGAGACCCAGTACTTC.

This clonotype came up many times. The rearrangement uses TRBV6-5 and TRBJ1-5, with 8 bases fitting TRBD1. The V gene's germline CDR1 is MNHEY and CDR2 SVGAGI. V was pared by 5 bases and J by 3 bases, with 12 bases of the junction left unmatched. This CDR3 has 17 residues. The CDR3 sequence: CASSRGGDRGYNQPQHF. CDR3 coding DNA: TGTGCCAGCAGTCGAGGTGGAGACAGGGGATACAATCAGCCCCAGCATTTT.

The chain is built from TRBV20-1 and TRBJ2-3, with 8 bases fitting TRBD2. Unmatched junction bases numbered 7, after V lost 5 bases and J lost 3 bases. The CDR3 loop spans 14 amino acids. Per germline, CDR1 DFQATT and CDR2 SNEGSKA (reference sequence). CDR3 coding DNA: TGCAGTGCTTACTTGAGCGGGGGAACAGATACGCAGTATTTT. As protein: CSAYLSGGTDTQYF.

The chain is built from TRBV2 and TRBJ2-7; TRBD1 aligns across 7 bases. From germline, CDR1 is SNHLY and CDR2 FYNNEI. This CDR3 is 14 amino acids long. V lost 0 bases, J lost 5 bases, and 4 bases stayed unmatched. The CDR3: CASSEAGQINEQYF. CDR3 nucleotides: TGTGCCAGCAGTGAAGCGGGACAGATCAACGAGCAGTACTTC. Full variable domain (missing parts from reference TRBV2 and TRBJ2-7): EPEVTQTPSHQVTQMGQEVILRCVPISNHLYFYWYRQILGQKVEFLVSFYNNEISEKSEIFDDQFSVERPDGSNFTLKIRSTKLEDSAMYFCASSEAGQINEQYFGPGTRLTVT.

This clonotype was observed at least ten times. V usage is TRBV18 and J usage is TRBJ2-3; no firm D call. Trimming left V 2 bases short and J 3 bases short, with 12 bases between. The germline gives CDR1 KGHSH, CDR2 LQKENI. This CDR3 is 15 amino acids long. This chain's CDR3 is CASSPMIRSTDTQYF. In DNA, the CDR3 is TGTGCCAGCTCACCAATGATACGGTCAACAGATACGCAGTATTTT.

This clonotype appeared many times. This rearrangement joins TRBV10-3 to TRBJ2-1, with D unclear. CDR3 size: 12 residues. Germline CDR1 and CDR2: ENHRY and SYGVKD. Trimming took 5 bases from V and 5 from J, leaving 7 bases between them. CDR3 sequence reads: CAISSNNNEQFF. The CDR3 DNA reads TGTGCCATCAGTTCAAACAACAATGAGCAGTTCTTC.

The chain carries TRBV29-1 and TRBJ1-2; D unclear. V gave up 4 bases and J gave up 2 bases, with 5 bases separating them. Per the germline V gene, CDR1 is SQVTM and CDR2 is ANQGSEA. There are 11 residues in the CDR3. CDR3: CSVVTNYGYTF. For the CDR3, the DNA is TGCAGCGTTGTGACAAACTATGGCTACACCTTC.

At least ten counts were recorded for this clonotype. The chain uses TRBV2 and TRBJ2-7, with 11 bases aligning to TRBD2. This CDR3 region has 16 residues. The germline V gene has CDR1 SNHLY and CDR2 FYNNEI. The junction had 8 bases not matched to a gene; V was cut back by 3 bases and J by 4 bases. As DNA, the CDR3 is TGTGCCAGCAGTGAGAAACTAGCGGGAGACACTTACGAGCAGTACTTC. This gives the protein CASSEKLAGDTYEQYF.

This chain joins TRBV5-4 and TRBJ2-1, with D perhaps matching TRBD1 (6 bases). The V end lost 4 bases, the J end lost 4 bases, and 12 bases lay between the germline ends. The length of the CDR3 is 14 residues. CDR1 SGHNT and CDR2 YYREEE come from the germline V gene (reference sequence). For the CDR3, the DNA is TGTGCCAGCAGCGGGAAGACAGGTTACAATGAGCAGTTCTTC. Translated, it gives CASSGKTGYNEQFF.

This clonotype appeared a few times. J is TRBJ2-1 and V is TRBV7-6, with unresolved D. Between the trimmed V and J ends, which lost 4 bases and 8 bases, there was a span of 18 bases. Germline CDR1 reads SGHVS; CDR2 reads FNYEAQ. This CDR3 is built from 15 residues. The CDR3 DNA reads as TGTGCCAGCAGCTCACGACCCTCCGCTCCGGATGAGCAGTTCTTC. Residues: CASSSRPSAPDEQFF.

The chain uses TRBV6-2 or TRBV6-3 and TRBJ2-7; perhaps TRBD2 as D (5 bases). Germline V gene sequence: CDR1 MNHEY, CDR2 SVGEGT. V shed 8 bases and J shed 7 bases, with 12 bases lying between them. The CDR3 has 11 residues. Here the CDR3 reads CASGRRGEQYF. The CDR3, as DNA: TGTGCCAGCGGCCGCCGGGGAGAGCAGTACTTC.

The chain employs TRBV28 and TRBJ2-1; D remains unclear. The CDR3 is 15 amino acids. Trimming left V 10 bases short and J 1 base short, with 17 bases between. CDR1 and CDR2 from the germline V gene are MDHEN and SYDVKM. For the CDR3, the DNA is TGTGCCACTACAGCGCGGATTAGATCCTACAATGAGCAGTTCTTC. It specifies CATTARIRSYNEQFF.

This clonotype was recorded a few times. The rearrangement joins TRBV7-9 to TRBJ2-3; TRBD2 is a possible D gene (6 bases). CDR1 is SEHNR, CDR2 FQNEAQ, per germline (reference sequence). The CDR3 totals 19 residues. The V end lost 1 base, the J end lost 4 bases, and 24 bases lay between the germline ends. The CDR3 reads CASSLELLRRDPPPDTQYF. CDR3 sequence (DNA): TGTGCCAGCAGCTTAGAATTACTTCGGAGGGACCCTCCCCCAGATACGCAGTATTTT.